Below, 9 T cell receptor beta chains from the same sample are listed, as sequenced in a study of blood T cell repertoires in COVID-19. Sequencing used immunoSEQ multiplex PCR; TCRdb keeps in-frame clones, though not all of them. This table has fewer than 80,000 clones, roughly 74% appearing once. The sequenced sample consisted of peripheral blood. All receptors derive from a woman of 80 years or more with acute or convalescent COVID-19.

This chain joins TRBV7-8 and TRBJ1-5; 8 positions agree with TRBD1. The germline V gene has CDR1 SGHVS and CDR2 FQNEAQ. V was pared by 5 bases and J by 7 bases, with 7 bases of the junction left unmatched. CDR3 length: 14 residues. CDR3 loop: CASSTGQDRQPQHF. The CDR3, as DNA: TGTGCCAGCAGCACGGGACAGGACAGACAGCCCCAGCATTTT.

This clone was seen only once. This rearrangement joins TRBV5-1 to TRBJ1-1; TRBD1 agrees at 9 bases. Germline assignment: CDR1 SGHRS and CDR2 YFSETQ. V shed 4 bases and J 1 base; nucleotides not matched to a gene: 8. There are 16 residues in the CDR3. CDR3 amino acids: CASSSTGGLPNTEAFF. The CDR3 coding sequence is TGCGCCAGCAGCAGTACAGGGGGCCTCCCGAACACTGAAGCTTTCTTT.

The gene calls are TRBV5-1 and TRBJ1-2, with 9 bases matching TRBD1. J was trimmed by 7 bases and V by 4 bases; bases with no gene match: 8. CDR3 size: 14 residues. Germline V lookup: CDR1 SGHRS, CDR2 YFSETQ. The CDR3 spells CASSLGQGRSGYTF. DNA of the CDR3: TGCGCCAGCAGCCTCGGACAGGGGAGGAGTGGCTACACCTTC.

V and J are TRBV28 and TRBJ1-5, with D perhaps TRBD1 (5 bases). There are 16 residues in the CDR3. Between the trimmed V and J ends, which lost 3 bases and 7 bases, there was a span of 19 bases. CDR1 MDHEN and CDR2 SYDVKM come from the germline V gene. This CDR3 is CASSFPRGGAPQPQHF. The CDR3 bases are TGTGCCAGCAGTTTCCCCCGCGGCGGGGCGCCCCAGCCCCAGCATTTT.

The rearrangement joins TRBV6-5 to TRBJ2-1; 10 bases match TRBD2. V trimming: 7 bases; J trimming: 4 bases; junction bases outside the gene matches: 4. From germline, CDR1 is MNHEY and CDR2 SVGAGI. This CDR3 is built from 14 residues. The CDR3 loop reads CASKASGGYNEQFF. The CDR3 nucleotides read TGTGCCAGCAAGGCTAGCGGGGGTTACAATGAGCAGTTCTTC.

The chain uses TRBV27 and TRBJ1-4; TRBD1 agrees at 11 bases. The junction had 7 bases not matched to a gene; V was cut back by 5 bases and J by 8 bases. Germline V CDR1 and CDR2: MNHEY, SMNVEV (reference sequence). The CDR3 is 15 residues long. The CDR3 sequence: CASSGRTGGAEKLFF. CDR3 DNA sequence: TGTGCCAGCAGTGGGAGGACAGGGGGCGCGGAAAAACTGTTTTTT.

V is TRBV6-6 and J is TRBJ2-3; 11 bases match TRBD2. Germline trimming cut 5 bases from V and 1 base from J; bases unmatched to any gene: 2. The CDR3 is made up of 15 amino acids. CDR1 and CDR2 (germline): MNHNY, SVGAGI (reference sequence). This CDR3 reads CASSRTSGRTDTQYF. The CDR3 DNA follows: TGTGCCAGCAGTAGGACTAGCGGGCGCACAGATACGCAGTATTTT.

This rearrangement joins TRBV12-3 or TRBV12-4 to TRBJ2-1; D is undetermined. Trimming took 3 bases from V and 6 from J, leaving 9 bases between them. The CDR3 spans 13 residues. CDR3 region: CASSFASGNEQFF. The DNA for the CDR3 is TGTGCCAGCAGTTTCGCTTCGGGCAATGAGCAGTTCTTC.

The chain uses TRBV29-1 and TRBJ2-7, with 11 nucleotides matching TRBD1. CDR1 SQVTM and CDR2 ANQGSEA come from the germline V gene. The junction had 3 bases not matched to a gene; V was cut back by 6 bases and J by 2 bases. The CDR3 runs to 13 residues. CDR3 in amino acids: CSVLGQGAYEQYF. CDR3 DNA: TGCAGCGTCCTGGGACAGGGGGCCTACGAGCAGTACTTC.